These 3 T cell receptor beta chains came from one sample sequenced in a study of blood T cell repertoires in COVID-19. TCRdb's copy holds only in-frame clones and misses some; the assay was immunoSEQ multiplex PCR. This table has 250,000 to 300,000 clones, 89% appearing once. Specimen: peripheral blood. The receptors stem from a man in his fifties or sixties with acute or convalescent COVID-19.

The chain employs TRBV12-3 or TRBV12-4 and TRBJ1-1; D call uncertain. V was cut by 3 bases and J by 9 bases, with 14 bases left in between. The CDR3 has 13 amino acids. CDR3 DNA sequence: TGTGCCAGCAGTTTGGTCCGGGTCGGAAAAGCTTTCTTT. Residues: CASSLVRVGKAFF.

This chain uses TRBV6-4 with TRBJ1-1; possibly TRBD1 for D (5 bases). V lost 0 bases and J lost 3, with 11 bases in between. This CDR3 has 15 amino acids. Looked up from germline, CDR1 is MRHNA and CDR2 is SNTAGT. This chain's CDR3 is CASSDSRRGDTEAFF. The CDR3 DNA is TGTGCCAGCAGTGACTCGAGGAGGGGAGACACTGAAGCTTTCTTT.

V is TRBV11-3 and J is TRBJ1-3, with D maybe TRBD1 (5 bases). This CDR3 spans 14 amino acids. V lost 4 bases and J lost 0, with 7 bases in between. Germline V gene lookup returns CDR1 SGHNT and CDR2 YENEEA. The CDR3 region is CASSSQASGNTIYF. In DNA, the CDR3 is TGTGCCAGCAGCTCACAGGCCTCTGGAAACACCATATATTTT.